This T cell receptor beta chain was sequenced for a study of siplizumab effects on memory and regulatory T cells. General study points: Mappable alloreactive CD4+ clones came from Treg cells around 65% of the time on average with siplizumab, against approximately 25% in controls.

V lost 5 bases to trimming and J lost 9 bases; unmatched junction nucleotides: 10. Germline CDR1 and CDR2: SGHTA and FQGNSA. CDR3 length equals 15 residues. As to this clone: The antigen is undetermined.

For every sample, 90,000 to 100,000 TCR templates were assayed. Clones were sequenced by immunoSEQ multiplex PCR, and TCRdb holds only the in-frame ones, with some missing. This table holds approximately 110,000 clones, about 93% found once. The sequence derives from a human donor in good health. The gene calls are TRBV7-2 and TRBJ2-7; 13 bases are shared with TRBD2. The sample taken for sequencing was CD4+ T cells sorted from blood. This chain's CDR3 is CASSPRTSGSAGQYF. The CDR3 nucleotides are TGTGCCAGCAGCCCCCGGACTAGCGGGAGTGCGGGGCAGTACTTC.